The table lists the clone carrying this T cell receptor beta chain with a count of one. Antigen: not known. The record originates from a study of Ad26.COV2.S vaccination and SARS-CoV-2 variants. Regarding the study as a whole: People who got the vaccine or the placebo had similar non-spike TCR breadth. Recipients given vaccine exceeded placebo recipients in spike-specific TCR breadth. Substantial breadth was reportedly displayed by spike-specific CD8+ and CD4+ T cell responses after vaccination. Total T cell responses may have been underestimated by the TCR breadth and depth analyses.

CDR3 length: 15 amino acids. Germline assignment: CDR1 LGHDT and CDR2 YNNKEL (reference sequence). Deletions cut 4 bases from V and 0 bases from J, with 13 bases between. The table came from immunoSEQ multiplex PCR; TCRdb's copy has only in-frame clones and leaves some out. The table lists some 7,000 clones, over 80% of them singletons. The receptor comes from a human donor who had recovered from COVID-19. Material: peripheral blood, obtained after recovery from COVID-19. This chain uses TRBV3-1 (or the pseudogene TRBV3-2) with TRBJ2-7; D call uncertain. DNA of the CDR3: TGTGCCAGCAGCCCCCCCGGCGTCTACTCCTACGAGCAGTACTTC. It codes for CASSPPGVYSYEQYF.